A selection of T cell receptor beta chains follows, all from one sample in a study of vaccination and CD4 T cells after COVID-19. TCRdb ran MiXCR on the PCR reads and lists one entry per CDR3 protein. The data hold about 22,000 distinct CDR3 sequences, with 35% to 40% observed a single time. No antigens are known for them. The specimen was CD4+ T cells from blood, cultured in vitro, collected about 7 months after SARS-CoV-2 vaccination. These receptors came from a human donor who had recovered from COVID-19. Both conserved end residues are part of each CDR3. D genes are given only for firm matches. Clone size is not always given. Where it is, it says once, few, many or a class for expanded clones.

>TRBJ2-7|TRBD1|-|TRBV12-5
TGTGCTAGTGGTTCGGACAGGGCCACCTACGAGCAGTACTTC
CASGSDRATYEQYF
>TRBJ2-3|TRBD2|-|TRBV7-9
TGTGCCAGCAGCTCTCAGGGCGGGGGAGATACGCAGTATTTT
CASSSQGGGDTQYF
>TRBJ2-3|TRBD2|few|TRBV28
TGTGCCAGCAGCCAGGGACTAGCACTTAGCACAGATACGCAGTATTTT
CASSQGLALSTDTQYF
>TRBJ2-1|TRBD2|-|TRBV6-1
TGTGCCAGCAGGCTAGCGGGAGTTGCCGAGCAGTTCTTC
CASRLAGVAEQFF
>TRBJ2-1|-|-|TRBV7-2
TGTGCCAGCAGCTTAGCGAACGGGGTCGAGCAGTTCTTC
CASSLANGVEQFF
>TRBJ2-7|TRBD2|-|TRBV20-1
TGCAGTGCTGGACTAGCCGCATCCTACGAGCAGTACTTC
CSAGLAASYEQYF
>TRBJ1-6|-|-|TRBV7-2
TGTGCCAGCAGCCCCCAGTATAATTCACCCCTCCACTTT
CASSPQYNSPLHF
>TRBJ2-5|-|few|TRBV7-8
TGTGCCAGCAGCTCGGGTCATTGGGAGACCCAGTACTTC
CASSSGHWETQYF
>TRBJ2-1|-|few|TRBV20-1
TGCAGTGCCAAGACTAGTATCTCCTACAATGAGCAGTTCTTC
CSAKTSISYNEQFF
>TRBJ2-1|-|-|TRBV21-1
TGTGCCAGCAGGGTAGACAGGGACTTCAGTGAGCAGTTCTTC
CASRVDRDFSEQFF
>TRBJ2-3|-|-|TRBV10-3
TGTGCCACGGGCGGGCACGGGGTAGGCACAGATACGCAGTATTTT
CATGGHGVGTDTQYF
>TRBJ2-3|-|-|TRBV21-1
TGTGCCAGCAGCGTACCGGGACGGTCAGATACGCAGTATTTT
CASSVPGRSDTQYF
>TRBJ2-1|-|few|TRBV7-3
TGTGCCAGCAGCTTATCGCGCCACAATGAGCAGTTCTTC
CASSLSRHNEQFF
>TRBJ2-2|TRBD2|-|TRBV20-1
TGCAGTGCCTCCCGGGGGGGGAACACCGGGGAGCTGTTTTTT
CSASRGGNTGELFF
>TRBJ2-3|-|-|TRBV5-4
TGTGCCAGCAGCTTGGTGGATTCGGGAACCCCGCAGTATTTT
CASSLVDSGTPQYF
>TRBJ2-5|TRBD2|few|TRBV27
TGTGCCAGCAGTTTGACAGCGGGAAGCCAAGAGACCCAGTACTTC
CASSLTAGSQETQYF
>TRBJ2-1|TRBD2|-|TRBV29-1
TGCAGCGTTGCCCCTAGCGGGTTCACGAAGTTCTTC
CSVAPSGFTKFF
>TRBJ2-1|TRBD2|-|TRBV7-2
TGTGCCAGCAGCCCAACTAGCGGGAGGAACTATGAGCAGTTCTTC
CASSPTSGRNYEQFF
>TRBJ2-2|TRBD2|-|TRBV7-2
TGTGCCAGCAGCTTAGTGGCTAGCGGGAGCATCGGCGGGGAGCTGTTTTTT
CASSLVASGSIGGELFF
>TRBJ1-6|-|-|TRBV6-1
TGTGCCAGCACCCCACAGGGCACAGACTATAATTCACCCCTCCACTTT
CASTPQGTDYNSPLHF
>TRBJ2-7|-|few|TRBV20-1
TGCAGTGCCCAGCGAGGGGGAAGCTCCTACGAGCAGTACTTC
CSAQRGGSSYEQYF
>TRBJ1-2|-|-|TRBV6-1
TGTGCCAGCGGTCTTGACTGGAACTATGGCTACACCTTC
CASGLDWNYGYTF
>TRBJ1-5|-|-|TRBV10-3
TGTGCCATCAGTGAGTTTAACGTTTGGAGCAATCAGCCCCAGCATTTT
CAISEFNVWSNQPQHF
>TRBJ2-5|-|medium-sized|TRBV15
TGTGCCACCAGCAGGACCGACTCGGGACCGGGCGACCAGTACTTC
CATSRTDSGPGDQYF
>TRBJ2-1|-|-|TRBV6-1
TGTGCCAGCAGCTCTACCGAACCGAATGAGCAGTTCTTC
CASSSTEPNEQFF
>TRBJ1-1|TRBD1|-|TRBV12-3/TRBV12-4
TGTGCCAGCAGTTTGAACCGAGGGGGACAGGTAGCGGTTGAAGCTTTCTTT
CASSLNRGGQVAVEAFF
>TRBJ2-3|TRBD2|-|TRBV7-3
TGTGCCAGCAGCTTAGTAGCGGGGGGGCATGGAGATACGCAGTATTTT
CASSLVAGGHGDTQYF
>TRBJ1-5|-|-|TRBV6-1
TGTGCCAGCAGTCCTCGCTCAGCGAATAATCAGCCCCAGCATTTT
CASSPRSANNQPQHF
>TRBJ1-1|-|few|TRBV20-1
TGCAGTGCTAGTGGGGCCACTGAAGCTTTCTTT
CSASGATEAFF
>TRBJ1-1|-|few|TRBV6-1
TGTGCCAGCGGGGGGAACACTGAAGCTTTCTTT
CASGGNTEAFF
>TRBJ2-1|TRBD2|-|TRBV10-3
TGTGCCATCAGGGAAACTAGCGGGGGGTCCAATGAGCAGTTCTTC
CAIRETSGGSNEQFF
>TRBJ1-2|-|few|TRBV6-1
TGTGCCAGCAGACTTGACAGGTGGCATGGCTACACCTTC
CASRLDRWHGYTF
>TRBJ1-2|-|few|TRBV7-8
TGTGCCAGCAGCCCTTTATTCGGGGGGCTGGGTGGCTACACCTTC
CASSPLFGGLGGYTF
>TRBJ1-3|-|-|TRBV20-1
TGCAGTGCTAGTGACCCCAGGGGAGATGGAAACACCATATATTTT
CSASDPRGDGNTIYF
>TRBJ2-7|-|-|TRBV7-8
TGTGCCAGCAGCTCGCTAACAGCCTCCGGCCTTTACGAGCAGTACTTC
CASSSLTASGLYEQYF
>TRBJ2-5|-|-|TRBV19
TGTGCCAGTAGTATAGACAGGGGAGAGGCCCAGTACTTC
CASSIDRGEAQYF
>TRBJ2-5|-|medium-sized|TRBV7-2
TGTGCCTCACGCAGAGGGGGGGGCGCCCAAGAGACCCAGTACTTC
CASRRGGGAQETQYF
>TRBJ2-3|-|few|TRBV20-1
TGCAGTGCCCCAGGGAGGCTTGCGGCTAGCACAGATACGCAGTATTTT
CSAPGRLAASTDTQYF
>TRBJ2-1|-|few|TRBV7-6
TGTGCCAGCGGCCCCTGGGGCAATGAGCAGTTCTTC
CASGPWGNEQFF
>TRBJ2-5|-|-|TRBV20-1
TGCAGTGCTAGAGATTCACAGACCCAGTACTTC
CSARDSQTQYF
>TRBJ1-2|-|-|TRBV20-1
TGCAGTGCTAGTCTCCGGGTCGGTGAATTCGAGGGGGGCTACACCTTC
CSASLRVGEFEGGYTF
>TRBJ2-7|-|-|TRBV7-2
TGTGCCAGCAGCCCCTTCCGGGACTACGAGCAGTACTTC
CASSPFRDYEQYF
>TRBJ2-5|TRBD1|few|TRBV4-1
TGCGCCAGCAGCCAAGGGGCGCAGGGGGCGTTCGAGACCCAGTACTTC
CASSQGAQGAFETQYF
>TRBJ1-5|-|few|TRBV7-4
TGTGCCAGCAGCTCCGACAGAAACAATCAGCCCCAGCATTTT
CASSSDRNNQPQHF